A selection of T cell receptor beta chains follows, all from one sample in a study of T cell changes during pregnancy in multiple sclerosis. The repertoire was sequenced with immunoSEQ multiplex PCR; TCRdb's copy has only in-frame clones and lacks some. The repertoire includes tens of thousands of clones, approximately 92% of them detected once, and around 1.2% sits in the top ten. The source material was CD4+ T cells from peripheral blood mononuclear cells, sampled in the first trimester of pregnancy. The receptor source for this set is a female donor with multiple sclerosis, enrolled in a pregnancy study. Each CDR3 is given with its conserved first and last residue.

v_call cdr3_aa
TRBV30 CAWTRQGANEKLFF
TRBV19 CASSNDRVVSQPQHF
TRBV18 CASSQLWRTDTGELFF
TRBV7-9 CASSLLGGTGITPLHF
TRBV6-1 CASRYGRHYEQYF
TRBV7-9 CASVLNRQANTIYF
TRBV27 CASSLSASQEQFF
TRBV7-2 CASSPELGNQPQHF
TRBV19 CASSVDRGSFGGELFF
TRBV5-1 CASSLSPGLGTEAFF
TRBV28 CASSFYRGPYLYGYTF
TRBV6-1 CASSDWTGKTYEQYF
TRBV29-1 CSVEDGRASSYNEQFF
TRBV5-1 CASSEPGGSEQFF
TRBV10-3 CAISFGGVPGELFF
TRBV7-2 CASSDEPGFAGGPEETQYF
TRBV19 CASSIGDRGQPQHF
TRBV19 CASSTPRGLLLMNTEAFF
TRBV7-3 CASSLGQGLDEQFF
TRBV5-6 CASSWGLAGYNEQFF
TRBV18 CASSPIERHTQYF
TRBV7-9 CASSLVRGGGEEQYF
TRBV10-3 CAISENRNTEAFF
TRBV7-2 CASSLGAGGPYEQYF
TRBV6-5 CASRDSQETQYF
TRBV6-1 CASSSGMNTEAFF
TRBV19 CASSISSATNEKLFF
TRBV6-5 CASSPLRQGTQYF
TRBV7-9 CASSPSGQGYEQYF
TRBV10-3 CAISEMVETYEQYF
TRBV28 CASRKPSGIPGELFF
TRBV6-1 CASMGQGAYEQYF
TRBV27 CASSLIPHPRYEQYF
TRBV6-5 CASSFSRTADQPQHF
TRBV9 CASSEKTGVRTGELFF
TRBV19 CASSFRTGVGTEAFF
TRBV27 CASSLSRGETQYF
TRBV5-1 CASSLEFVGATNEKLFF
TRBV7-3 CASSLTRGGNTEAFF
TRBV19 CASSISWRGNNNEQFF
TRBV19 CASKPGQVATNEKLFF
TRBV6-5 CASSGYRAGNYGYTF